Below, 31 T cell receptor beta chains from the same sample are listed, as sequenced in a study of read filtering for tumor transcriptome and immune sequencing. The library was built from about 400 ng RNA with molecular barcoded adaptors for alpha/delta and beta/gamma chains. TCRdb re-called the reads through MiXCR, storing one row per CDR3 protein. In the table there are tens of thousands of distinct CDR3 sequences, about 15% of which are singletons. Sequenced sample: a population of CD138-negative cells sorted from bone marrow. The source is a donor at least 40 years old with multiple myeloma.

This clonotype was detected many times. As DNA, the CDR3 is TGTGCCAGCAGTTTATCTCGGGGCTCCTACAATGAGCAGTTCTTC. It encodes CASSLSRGSYNEQFF. The chain links TRBV27 to TRBJ2-1; TRBD2 is a possible D gene (5 bases). Germline assignment: CDR1 MNHEY and CDR2 SMNVEV (reference sequence). Deletions cut 0 bases from V and 0 bases from J, with 6 bases between. This CDR3 has 15 residues.

This clonotype was observed many times. V is TRBV27 and J is TRBJ1-5; D is undetermined. V lost 6 bases and J lost 0, with 3 bases in between. CDR1 and CDR2 (germline): MNHEY, SMNVEV (reference sequence). This CDR3 is 12 amino acids long. CDR3 in amino acids: CASSGSNQPQHF. The CDR3 DNA reads TGTGCCAGCAGCGGTAGCAATCAGCCCCAGCATTTT.

This clonotype was counted many times. The chain has TRBV12-3 or TRBV12-4 and TRBJ1-5; D not certain. Trimming stripped 4 bases from V and 3 bases from J, with 7 bases between. The CDR3 sequence is 13 residues long. CDR3 loop: CASSSFTNQPQHF. The CDR3 coding sequence is TGTGCCAGCAGTTCCTTCACCAATCAGCCCCAGCATTTT.

This clonotype was seen many times. The chain recombines TRBV6-1 with TRBJ2-1; D is perhaps TRBD1 (6 bases). CDR1 and CDR2 from the germline V gene are MNHNS and SASEGT. The CDR3 length is 14 residues. V was trimmed by 3 bases and J by 7 bases, leaving 13 bases between them. In DNA form, the CDR3 reads TGTGCCAGCAGTGATCAATCAGGGGCTAATGAGCAGTTCTTC. Protein: CASSDQSGANEQFF.

The V gene is TRBV11-2, the J gene TRBJ2-5; no clear D gene. Germline-derived CDR1 and CDR2 are SGHAT and FQNNGV. Trimming left V 3 bases short and J 2 bases short, with 4 bases between. This CDR3 is built from 12 residues. This chain's CDR3 is CASSLAQETQYF. CDR3 bases: TGTGCCAGCAGCTTGGCGCAAGAGACCCAGTACTTC.

This clonotype was picked up many times. This sequence joins TRBV6-6 and TRBJ2-3; 15 positions agree with TRBD2. The V and J ends lost 0 bases and 5 bases, in that order; junction bases with no gene match: 12. Germline CDR1 is MNHNY and CDR2 is SVGAGI (reference sequence). The CDR3 has 20 amino acids. CDR3 coding DNA: TGTGCCAGCAGTTACTCGCCCGGACTAGCGGGAGGGCCCTTCGGAGATACGCAGTATTTT. This translates into CASSYSPGLAGGPFGDTQYF.

This clonotype was counted at least ten times. The chain has TRBV4-2 and TRBJ2-1; D is ambiguous. Trimming removed 0 bases from V and 4 bases from J, with 10 bases in between. Germline loops: CDR1 LGHNA, CDR2 YNFKEQ. CDR3 length: 15 amino acids. CDR3 DNA: TGTGCCAGCAGCCAAGAAGCTAGTCAGTACAATGAGCAGTTCTTC. This translates into CASSQEASQYNEQFF.

The rearrangement joins TRBV29-1 to TRBJ2-4; 7 positions match TRBD1. Germline CDR1 is SQVTM and CDR2 is ANQGSEA. This CDR3 contains 20 residues. The V and J ends lost 2 bases and 0 bases, in that order; junction bases with no gene match: 19. The CDR3 bases are TGCAGCGTTGAACCATTGGGACAGCAAAAAGGACAAGTAGCCAAAAACATTCAGTACTTC. Translation: CSVEPLGQQKGQVAKNIQYF.

This clonotype appeared a few times. The chain has TRBV5-1 and TRBJ1-5; no firm D call. V dropped 1 base and J dropped 0 bases, with 8 bases sitting between them. Germline CDR1 SGHRS, CDR2 YFSETQ. The CDR3 totals 15 residues. For the CDR3, the DNA is TGCGCCAGCAGCTTGAACACTGATAGCAATCAGCCCCAGCATTTT. This encodes CASSLNTDSNQPQHF.

This clonotype appeared many times. J is TRBJ1-1 and V is TRBV6-6; the D gene is possibly TRBD1 (6 bases). Between the trimmed V and J ends, which lost 5 bases and 3 bases, there was a span of 19 bases. Looked up from germline, CDR1 is MNHNY and CDR2 is SVGAGI (reference sequence). CDR3 length equals 16 residues. This CDR3 is CASSPRARGRDTEAFF. The DNA for the CDR3 is TGTGCCAGCAGTCCCAGGGCCAGGGGACGGGACACTGAAGCTTTCTTT.

This clonotype was counted many times. V and J are TRBV7-2 and TRBJ2-5, with a weak D call TRBD1 (6 bases). Per the germline V gene, CDR1 is SGHTA and CDR2 is FQGNSA. The CDR3 totals 14 residues. Trimming cost V 5 bases and J 7 bases, with 17 bases left between them. The DNA of the CDR3 is TGTGCCAGCAGCCAGGGGTTTGAAGGAGGGACCCAGTACTTC. It codes for CASSQGFEGGTQYF.

This clonotype was observed many times. The chain employs TRBV11-3 and TRBJ1-2, with D perhaps TRBD1 (5 bases). Germline assignment: CDR1 SGHNT and CDR2 YENEEA. V lost 3 bases, J lost 5 bases, and 16 bases lay in between. This CDR3 comprises 15 residues. Here the CDR3 DNA reads TGTGCCAGCAGCTTCTCTGGGGCAGGGAGGTATGGCTACACCTTC. Translation: CASSFSGAGRYGYTF. Together with reference TRBV11-3 and TRBJ1-2, the CDR3 gives the full variable domain: EAGVVQSPRYKIIEKKQPVAFWCNPISGHNTLYWYLQNLGQGPELLIRYENEEAVDDSQLPKDRFSAERLKGVDSTLKIQPAELGDSAVYLCASSFSGAGRYGYTFGSGTRLTVV.

As for this clonotype: With a much larger clone just one base away, this may be a read error. The chain uses TRBV20-1 and TRBJ2-7; weak D call: TRBD1 (5 bases). The CDR3 covers 13 residues. The V end lost 6 bases, the J end lost 13 bases, and 25 bases lay between the germline ends. Germline V gene lookup returns CDR1 DFQATT and CDR2 SNEGSKA (reference sequence). DNA for the CDR3: TGCAGTGCCTGGGTCAGGGTATTATCCCACGATTACTTC. Protein: CSAWVRVLSHDYF.

This clonotype was counted a single time. This likely comes from a read error, as the CDR3 has no conserved phenylalanine or tryptophan at its end. The chain combines TRBV18 with TRBJ1-1; D is possibly TRBD1 (6 bases). The CDR3 runs 16 residues. Germline CDR1 is KGHSH and CDR2 is LQKENI. The CDR3 nucleotides are TGTGCCAGCTCACTCGGAGGGGGGTGGGTCAACACCGAAGCTTTCTCT. It yields the protein CASSLGGGWVNTEAFS.

The sample holds many counts of this clonotype. This sequence joins TRBV3-2 and TRBJ2-5. TRBV3-2 is a pseudogene locus. This CDR3 is 15 amino acids long. CDR3 loop: CASSRRQFIQETQYF. As DNA, the CDR3 is TGTGCCAGCAGCCGGAGACAATTTATACAAGAGACCCAGTACTTC.

This clonotype was detected ten times or more. This chain connects TRBV20-1 to TRBJ2-2, with D possibly TRBD2 on 6 matching bases. The V and J ends lost 3 bases and 3 bases respectively, with 14 bases between them. Per the germline V gene, CDR1 is DFQATT and CDR2 is SNEGSKA (reference sequence). The CDR3 is 15 residues long. Here the CDR3 DNA reads TGCAGTGCTAGGACCGGGAGTTTTGACACCGGGGAGCTGTTTTTT. It yields the protein CSARTGSFDTGELFF.

There are a few counts of this clonotype. A much larger clone lies one base from this, so it may be a read error. The rearrangement links TRBV15 to TRBJ1-1; D remains ambiguous. Germline CDR1 is LNHNV and CDR2 is YYDKDF (reference sequence). The CDR3 is 14 residues long. The CDR3 DNA follows: TGTGCCGCCAGCTTACTCAAGACGGACACTGAAGCTTTCTTT. This encodes CAASLLKTDTEAFF.

Points on this clonotype: An end of the junction differs from the germline gene, which may be a read error. The V and J genes are TRBV7-2 and TRBJ2-1; no clear D. In germline, CDR1 is SGHTA, CDR2 FQGNSA. The CDR3 covers 15 residues. As DNA, the CDR3 is TGTGCCAGCAGCTTAATCAACCCTAGGTCCAATGTGCAGTTCTTC. Protein product: CASSLINPRSNVQFF.

This clonotype was counted a few times. The CDR3 region has the DNA TGTGCCAGCAGCTCCCCCGGACTAGCGGGAGGGCCGCTAATAGAGACCCAGTACTTC. Translated: CASSSPGLAGGPLIETQYF. V gene TRBV13 combines with J gene TRBJ2-5; 15 bases are a match to TRBD2. The CDR3 runs 19 residues. Germline V gives CDR1 PRHDT, CDR2 FYEKMQ (reference sequence). V dropped 4 bases and J dropped 4; count of bases not matched to a gene: 13.

This clonotype was recorded at least ten times. This chain links TRBV28 with TRBJ2-2; D not resolved. The V gene lost 4 bases and the J gene lost 2 bases, with 11 bases spanning the gap. The V gene's germline CDR1 is MDHEN and CDR2 SYDVKM. The CDR3 is 15 amino acids. The CDR3 reads CASSSPTENTGELFF. CDR3 bases: TGTGCCAGCAGTTCTCCGACTGAAAACACCGGGGAGCTGTTTTTT.

This clonotype was detected only a few times. A much larger clone differs from this one at a single base, so this may be a read error. The gene calls are TRBV29-1 and TRBJ2-7; 7 nucleotides agree with TRBD1. With 3 bases clipped from V and 6 bases from J, the junction kept 8 bases outside the gene matches. Germline V gene data show CDR1 as SQVTM and CDR2 as ANQGSEA. The CDR3 is made up of 13 amino acids. CDR3 loop: CSVDAWDSCEQYF. CDR3 bases: TGCAGCGTTGATGCTTGGGACAGCTGCGAGCAGTACTTC.

The CDR3: CASSRPPLAGTYEQYF. DNA for the CDR3: TGTGCCAGCAGCCGCCCCCCGCTAGCGGGGACCTACGAGCAGTACTTC. The rearrangement uses TRBV7-9 and TRBJ2-7, with 9 bases matching TRBD2. The CDR3 extends over 16 amino acids. In germline, CDR1 is SEHNR, CDR2 FQNEAQ (reference sequence). The V segment lost 5 bases and the J segment 2 bases; nucleotides outside the gene matches: 10.

About this clonotype: A much larger clone lies one base from this, so it may be a read error. The gene calls are TRBV28 and TRBJ1-2; weak D call: TRBD1 (5 bases). The germline V gene has CDR1 MDHEN and CDR2 SYDVKM. V was pared by 2 bases and J by 2 bases, with 12 bases between. The CDR3 length is 15 residues. CDR3 nucleotide sequence: TGTGCCAGCAGTTTAAGCGGGGCACCGAACTATGGCTACACCTTC. This gives the protein CASSLSGAPNYGYTF.

Comments on this clonotype: A much larger clonotype is one base distant, so this may be a read error. The rearrangement uses TRBV28 and TRBJ2-7; 7 bases map to TRBD2. The CDR3 runs to 15 residues. From germline, CDR1 is MDHEN and CDR2 SYDVKM. CDR3 coding DNA: TGTGCCAGCAGACCCTGGGCCATCGGCGTAGCGGGCGCATTGTTC. This encodes CASRPWAIGVAGALF. Using reference TRBV28 and TRBJ2-7 for the parts outside the CDR3, the full variable domain is DVKVTQSSRYLVKRTGEKVFLECVQDMDHENMFWYRQDPGLGLRLIYFSYDVKMKEKGDIPEGYSVSREKKERFSLILESASTNQTSMYLCASRPWAIGVAGALFGPGTRLTVT.

Points on this clonotype: This could be a read error, since a much larger clone is one nucleotide away. The rearrangement joins TRBV29-1 to TRBJ2-7; perhaps TRBD1 as D (5 bases). The CDR3 sequence is 12 residues long. Trimming stripped 7 bases from V and 3 bases from J, with 13 bases between. Germline V gene data show CDR1 as SQVTM and CDR2 as ANQGSEA. The CDR3 here is CSGVNDSYEQYF. The CDR3 nucleotides read TGCAGCGGGGTTAATGACAGCTACGAGCAGTACTTC.

This clonotype was picked up many times. The chain has TRBV28 and TRBJ2-7, with D perhaps being TRBD1 or TRBD2 (5 bases each). CDR1 is MDHEN and CDR2 is SYDVKM in the germline V gene. V lost 10 bases, J lost 2 bases, and 12 bases lay in between. This CDR3 has 12 residues. This chain's CDR3 is CATGAYTYEQYF. CDR3 in DNA: TGTGCCACCGGGGCCTACACCTACGAGCAGTACTTC.

This clonotype appeared many times. The rearrangement links TRBV29-1 to TRBJ1-5, with no clear D. This CDR3 is built from 12 residues. V was cut by 7 bases and J by 2 bases, with 9 bases left in between. The V gene's germline CDR1 is SQVTM and CDR2 ANQGSEA. CDR3 amino acids: CSAGEGNQPQHF. CDR3 DNA: TGCAGCGCCGGGGAAGGCAATCAGCCCCAGCATTTT.

Details on this clonotype: Since a much larger clone is just one base distant, this may be a read error. This rearrangement joins TRBV29-1 to TRBJ2-3, with D perhaps matching TRBD1 (6 bases). Germline CDR1 is SQVTM and CDR2 is ANQGSEA. This CDR3 is 14 amino acids long. The CDR3 nucleotides read TGCAGCGCTAAACAGGGTAGCAGCACAGATACGCGGTATTTT. Amino acids: CSAKQGSSTDTRYF.

This clonotype was recorded at least ten times. This sequence joins TRBV28 and TRBJ2-7; perhaps TRBD1 as D (6 bases). Trimming removed 5 bases from V and 0 bases from J, with 14 bases in between. This CDR3 comprises 15 residues. CDR1 is MDHEN, CDR2 SYDVKM, per germline. The CDR3, as DNA: TGTGCCAGCAGTCCAACGGACAGCAGCTCCTACGAGCAGTACTTC. It yields the protein CASSPTDSSSYEQYF.

This clonotype was counted at least ten times. This chain connects TRBV28 to TRBJ2-2; D is ambiguous. The germline V and J ends were trimmed by 2 bases and 4 bases, with 11 bases remaining between them. This CDR3 is 15 amino acids long. CDR1 is MDHEN, CDR2 SYDVKM, per germline. CDR3 in amino acids: CASSLMPEATGELFF. The CDR3, as DNA: TGTGCCAGCAGTTTAATGCCTGAAGCCACCGGGGAGCTGTTTTTT. Variable domain in full (rest from reference TRBV28 and TRBJ2-2): DVKVTQSSRYLVKRTGEKVFLECVQDMDHENMFWYRQDPGLGLRLIYFSYDVKMKEKGDIPEGYSVSREKKERFSLILESASTNQTSMYLCASSLMPEATGELFFGEGSRLTVL.

This clonotype was observed many times. The V and J genes are TRBV10-2 and TRBJ1-1; D gene ambiguous. Germline values: CDR1 WSHSY, CDR2 SAAADI. CDR3 length: 12 residues. V lost 6 bases to trimming and J lost 2 bases, with 7 bases between them. In DNA form, the CDR3 reads TGCGCCAGCAGCCCAACCAACACTGAAGCTTTCTTT. It translates to CASSPTNTEAFF.